This TCR beta chain is drawn from a study of blood T cell repertoires in COVID-19. Looking at the study overall: Both acute and convalescent COVID-19 samples were obtained from the United States, Italy and Spain. The analysed material was cDNA or gDNA that came from T cells, B-cell-depleted T cells, or PBMCs.

As handled by the study authors: Amplified reference gene primers provided the basis for estimating nucleated cell counts. Clones were sequenced by immunoSEQ multiplex PCR, and TCRdb holds only the in-frame ones, with some missing. V and J calls and clone size come straight from that table; D and trimming were deduced from the DNA. The sample lists around 180,000 clones; 88% were seen once. With 5 bases removed from V and 5 bases from J, the gap between germline ends came to 16 bases. The CDR3 sequence is 14 residues long. Germline lookup yields CDR1 MDHEN and CDR2 SYDVKM. Sequenced material: peripheral blood. The receptor's source is a woman aged 25 to 39 with acute or convalescent COVID-19. This chain uses TRBV28 with TRBJ2-7; perhaps TRBD2 as D (6 bases). The CDR3 spells CASSLGGRRNEQYF. The CDR3 coding sequence is TGTGCCAGCAGTCTCGGAGGGCGCAGGAACGAGCAGTACTTC.